A single T cell receptor beta chain is shown here with its context. Antigen: not known. These data come from a study of cytomegalovirus exposure and HLA in healthy donors. Study-wide results and caveats: According to reports, the classifier identified cytomegalovirus status with high specificity and sensitivity. Confirmation was obtained in vitro that three CMV-associated chains are specific for CMV antigens.

The CDR3 extends over 15 amino acids. Germline V gene sequence: CDR1 SGHVS, CDR2 FNYEAQ. The junction had 5 bases not matched to a gene; V was cut back by 5 bases and J by 5 bases. The assay was immunoSEQ multiplex PCR, and TCRdb's table has in-frame clones only and misses some. The sample has fewer than 350,000 clones, roughly 90% seen once. Sequencing was done on a sample of PBMCs. The origin of this receptor is a woman younger than 30 in good health and CMV-seronegative. The V call is TRBV7-6, the J call TRBJ2-7; 14 bases agree with TRBD2. This CDR3 is CASSTGTSGSDEQYF. CDR3 sequence (DNA): TGTGCCAGCAGCACAGGGACTAGCGGGAGCGACGAGCAGTACTTC.